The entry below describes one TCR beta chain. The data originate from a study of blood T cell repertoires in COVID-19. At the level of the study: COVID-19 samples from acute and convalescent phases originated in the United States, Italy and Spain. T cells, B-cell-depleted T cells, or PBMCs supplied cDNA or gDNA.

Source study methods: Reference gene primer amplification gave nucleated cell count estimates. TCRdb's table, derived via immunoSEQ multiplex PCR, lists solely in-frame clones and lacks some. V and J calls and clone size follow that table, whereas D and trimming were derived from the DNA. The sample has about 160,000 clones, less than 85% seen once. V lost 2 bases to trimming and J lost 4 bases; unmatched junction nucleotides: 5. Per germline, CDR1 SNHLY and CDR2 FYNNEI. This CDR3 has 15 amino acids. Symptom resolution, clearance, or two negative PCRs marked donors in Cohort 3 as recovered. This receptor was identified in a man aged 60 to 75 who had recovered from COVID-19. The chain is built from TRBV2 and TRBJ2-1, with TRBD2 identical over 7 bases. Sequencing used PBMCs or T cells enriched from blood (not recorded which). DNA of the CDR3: TGTGCCAGCAGTGAATTGGGCGGGGGTTACAATGAGCAGTTCTTC. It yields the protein CASSELGGGYNEQFF.